Below, one T cell receptor beta chain is given with its context. This sample was included in a study of blood T cell repertoires in COVID-19. About the research overall: The study drew acute and convalescent COVID-19 samples from the United States, Italy and Spain. From T cells, B-cell-depleted T cells, or PBMCs came the material, which was cDNA or gDNA.

The ends were cut back, 6 bases at V and 4 bases at J, with 11 bases in the middle. Germline CDR1 KGHDR, CDR2 SFDVKD. The CDR3 is made up of 13 amino acids. Study processing details: Estimation of nucleated cell counts relied on the amplification of reference gene primers. The method was immunoSEQ multiplex PCR; TCRdb's version includes in-frame clones alone and lacks a portion of them. V and J calls plus clone size are reproduced from that table; the DNA served to infer D and trimming. The sample lists approximately 110,000 clones; roughly 80% were seen once. Sequenced input: peripheral blood. The chain joins TRBV24-1 to TRBJ1-2; no clear D gene. The sequence came from a man in his 70s with active or convalescent COVID-19. CDR3 nucleotides: TGTGCCACCAGTCCCGGCGGAGGCTATGGCTACACCTTC. It codes for CATSPGGGYGYTF.